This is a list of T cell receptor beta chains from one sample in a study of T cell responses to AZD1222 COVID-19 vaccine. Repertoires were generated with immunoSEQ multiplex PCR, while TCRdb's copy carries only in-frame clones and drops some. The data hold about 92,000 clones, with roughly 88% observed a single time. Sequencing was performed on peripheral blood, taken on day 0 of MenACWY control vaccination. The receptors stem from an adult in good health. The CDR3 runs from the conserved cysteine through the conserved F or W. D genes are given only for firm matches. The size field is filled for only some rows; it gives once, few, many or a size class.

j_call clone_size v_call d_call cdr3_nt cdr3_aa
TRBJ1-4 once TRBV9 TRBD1 TGTGCCAGCAGCGAGGGACAGCGGGGTGAAAAACTGTTTTTT CASSEGQRGEKLFF
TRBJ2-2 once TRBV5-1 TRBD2 TGCGCCAGCAGCTTTCGACTAGCGGACAACACCGGGGAGCTGTTTTTT CASSFRLADNTGELFF
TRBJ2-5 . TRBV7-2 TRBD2 TGTGCCAGCAGCTTGGGCGGGGGACTAGCGACCCCCCAGACCCAGTACTTC CASSLGGGLATPQTQYF
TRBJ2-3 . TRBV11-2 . TGTGCCAGCAGCTTAGGATCAGGGGGGGGCACAGATACGCAGTATTTT CASSLGSGGGTDTQYF
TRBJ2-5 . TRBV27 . TGTGCCGGGAGTTTGGAGGGGAGAGAGACCCAGTACTTC CAGSLEGRETQYF
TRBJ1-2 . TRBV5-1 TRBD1 TGCGCCAGCAGCATATCCGGGACAGGGCCCCAGGGCTACACCTTC CASSISGTGPQGYTF
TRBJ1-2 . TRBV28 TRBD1 TGTGCCAGCAGTTCGGGACAGCGGGCCCCGGATGGCTACACCTTC CASSSGQRAPDGYTF
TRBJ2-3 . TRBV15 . TGTGCCACCAGCAGAGAGGCAGCGGATTTTAGCACAGATACGCAGTATTTT CATSREAADFSTDTQYF
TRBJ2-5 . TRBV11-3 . TGTGCCAGCAGCTTTGAAGGGGATAGCCAAGAGACCCAGTACTTC CASSFEGDSQETQYF
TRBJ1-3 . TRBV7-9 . TGTGCCAGCAGCCCGAGGACGAGTATTAACACCATATATTTT CASSPRTSINTIYF
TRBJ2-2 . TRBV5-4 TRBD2 TGTGCCAGCAGCTTGGCCGGGGGGGCCTGGACCGGGGAGCTGTTTTTT CASSLAGGAWTGELFF
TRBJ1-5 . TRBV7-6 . TGTGCCAGCAGCTTAGCGGCTTATCAGCCCCAGCATTTT CASSLAAYQPQHF
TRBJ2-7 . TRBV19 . TGTGCCAGTAGTATCCAAGCGGGTAAGCCCTACGAGCAGTACTTC CASSIQAGKPYEQYF
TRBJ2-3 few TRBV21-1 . TGTGCCAGCAGCAAAGTTGGAGGGAAGTCAGATACGCAGTATTTT CASSKVGGKSDTQYF
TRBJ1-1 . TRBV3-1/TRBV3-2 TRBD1 TGTGCCAGCAGCCCCCAACCCAGGACAGGTGAAGCTTTCTTT CASSPQPRTGEAFF
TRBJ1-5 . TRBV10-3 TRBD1 TGTGCCATCAGTGATCCGACAGGGGGTCAGCCCCAGCATTTT CAISDPTGGQPQHF
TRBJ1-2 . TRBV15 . TGTGCCACCAGCAGAGAGGCTTTGGGATCAGGCTACACCTTC CATSREALGSGYTF
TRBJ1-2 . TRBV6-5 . TGTGCCAGCAGTTACCTGCAGGGTAACTATGGCTACACCTTC CASSYLQGNYGYTF
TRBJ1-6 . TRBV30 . TGTGCCTGGAGTGTATTTGCTTCACCCCTCCACTTT CAWSVFASPLHF
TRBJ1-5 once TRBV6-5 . TGTGCCAGCAGATACGAGTCACCCAATCAGCCCCAGCATTTT CASRYESPNQPQHF
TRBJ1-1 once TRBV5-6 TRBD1 TGTGCCAGCAGCTGGGGACAGTCATACCTCGGCACTGAAGCTTTCTTT CASSWGQSYLGTEAFF
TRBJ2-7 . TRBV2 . TGTGCCAGCAGTGGACTCTATCTTATAGACGAGCAGTACTTC CASSGLYLIDEQYF
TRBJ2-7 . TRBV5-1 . TGCGCCAGCAGCTTCACCGGTGATCATTCCTACGAGCAGTACTTC CASSFTGDHSYEQYF
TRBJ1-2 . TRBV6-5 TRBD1 TGTGCCAGCAGTCCAGGACAGGGGGGGCCCTATGGCTACACCTTC CASSPGQGGPYGYTF
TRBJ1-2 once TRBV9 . TGTGCCAGCAGCGTATCGGGATTAGGAAGGACGTATGGCTACACCTTC CASSVSGLGRTYGYTF
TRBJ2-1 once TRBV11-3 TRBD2 TGTGCCAGCAGCTTAGATAGCGGGGGGGATGTCGAGCAGTTCTTC CASSLDSGGDVEQFF
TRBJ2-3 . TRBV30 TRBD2 TGTGCCTGGGGTAGCGGGACTAGCACAGATACGCAGTATTTT CAWGSGTSTDTQYF
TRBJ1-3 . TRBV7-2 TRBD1 TGTGCCAGTTCCAACAGGGGAGGGGGAAACACCATATATTTT CASSNRGGGNTIYF
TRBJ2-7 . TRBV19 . TGTGCCAGTAGTATTGCCTACGAGCAGTACTTC CASSIAYEQYF
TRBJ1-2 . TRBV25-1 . TGTGCCAGCAGTGAATCTGCTGGGGGCACTAACTATGGCTACACCTTC CASSESAGGTNYGYTF
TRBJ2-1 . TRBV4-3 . TGCGCCAGCAGCCAGCGGACCGGGGACAATGAGCAGTTCTTC CASSQRTGDNEQFF
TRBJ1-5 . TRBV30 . TGTGCCTGGAGTGTACTGGAGGGAGTCGGTCAGCCCCAGCATTTT CAWSVLEGVGQPQHF
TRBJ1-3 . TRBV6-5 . TGTGCCAGCAGTTCCCCCCGTGGAAACACCATATATTTT CASSSPRGNTIYF
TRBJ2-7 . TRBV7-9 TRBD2 TGTGCCAGCAGCTCGACTAGCGGAGACACCTACGAGCAGTACTTC CASSSTSGDTYEQYF
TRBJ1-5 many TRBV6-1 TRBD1 TGTGCCAGCAGTGAAGGGACAGGGGAGGTTAGCAATCAGCCCCAGCATTTT CASSEGTGEVSNQPQHF
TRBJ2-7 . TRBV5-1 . TGCGCCAGCAGCTTTTCGGACGAGCAGTACTTC CASSFSDEQYF
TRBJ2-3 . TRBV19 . TGTGCCAGTAAAGATTCGACCCGGGACTTCGGCACAGATACGCAGTATTTT CASKDSTRDFGTDTQYF
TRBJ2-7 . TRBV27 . TGTGCCAGCAGCAGAGGGTGGCCTACTTCAGGAGAGCAGTACTTC CASSRGWPTSGEQYF
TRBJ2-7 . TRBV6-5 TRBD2 TGTGCCAGCAGTTACTCGGGGGGGATCTACGAGCAGTACTTC CASSYSGGIYEQYF
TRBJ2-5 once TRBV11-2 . TGTGCCAGCAGCTTGGACCCCGGGTTCCAAGAGACCCAGTACTTC CASSLDPGFQETQYF
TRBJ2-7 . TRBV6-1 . TGTGCCAGCAGTGAGCTGAACCGAAGCTCCTACGAGCAGTACTTC CASSELNRSSYEQYF
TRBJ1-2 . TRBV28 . TGTGCCAGCAACCGGGGTGGTAACTATGGCTACACCTTC CASNRGGNYGYTF
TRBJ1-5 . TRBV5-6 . TGTGCCAGCAGCTACAACCAAAATCAGCCCCAGCATTTT CASSYNQNQPQHF
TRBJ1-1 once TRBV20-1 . TGCAGTGCTAGAGAATTTGAAGCTTTCTTT CSAREFEAFF
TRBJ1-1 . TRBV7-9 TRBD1 TGTGCCAGCAGATTAACAGGGGGCACTGAAGCTTTCTTT CASRLTGGTEAFF
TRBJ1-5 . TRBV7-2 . TGTGCCAGCAGCGAAGGGAGGGTTGGGAGCAATCAGCCCCAGCATTTT CASSEGRVGSNQPQHF